This T cell receptor (beta chain) derives from a study of blood T cell repertoires in COVID-19. V gave up 1 base and J gave up 9 bases, with 13 bases separating them. CDR3 length: 15 amino acids. In germline, CDR1 is MDHEN, CDR2 SYDVKM. The method was immunoSEQ multiplex PCR; TCRdb's version includes in-frame clones alone and lacks a portion of them. This sample carries nearly 60,000 clones, around 89% of them seen once, and the ten largest clones take 10% to 15%. The TCR was taken from a man between 60 and 75 years old with active COVID-19. The chain couples TRBV28 to TRBJ1-6; the D gene is possibly TRBD1 (5 bases). Sample: peripheral blood. The CDR3 spells CASSLLGRGGSPLHF. In DNA form, the CDR3 reads TGTGCCAGCAGTTTATTAGGGAGGGGCGGTTCACCCCTCCACTTT.